These 15 T cell receptor beta chains originate from one sample sequenced in a study of shared clonotypes between healthy human individuals. This table comes from immunoSEQ multiplex PCR, and its TCRdb copy is limited to in-frame clones, with some not included. Of just over 2,000,000 clones listed, roughly 95% are singletons. Sequences were obtained from naive CD4+ T cells sorted from blood. Noted subset: CD45RA+ positively selected. Source of these receptors: a man aged 18 to 30 in good health.

The CDR3 here is CASRRTDNQPQHF. The CDR3 nucleotides read TGTGCCAGTAGGAGGACAGACAATCAGCCCCAGCATTTT. The V gene is TRBV19, the J gene TRBJ1-5, with D possibly being TRBD1 (6 bases). The CDR3 length is 13 residues. V dropped 6 bases and J dropped 3 bases, with 9 bases sitting between them. Germline V gene lookup returns CDR1 LNHDA and CDR2 SQIVND (reference sequence).

The rearrangement links TRBV14 to TRBJ2-3; 11 nucleotides agree with TRBD1. There are 15 residues in the CDR3. J gave up 7 bases and V 1 base, and 4 bases lay outside the gene matches. The germline CDR1 and CDR2 sequences are SGHDN and FVKESK. The CDR3 loop is CASSQGDRGTYTQYF. CDR3 sequence (DNA): TGTGCCAGCAGCCAAGGGGACAGGGGGACATATACGCAGTATTTT.

The V and J genes are TRBV2 and TRBJ1-1, with a tentative D call TRBD1 (5 bases). This CDR3 has 13 amino acids. Trimming removed 7 bases from V and 7 bases from J, with 16 bases in between. Per the germline V gene, CDR1 is SNHLY and CDR2 is FYNNEI. The CDR3 DNA reads as TGTGCCAGCACCGAACGAGGGGTGGGTGAAGCTTTCTTT. It encodes CASTERGVGEAFF.

V usage is TRBV5-1 and J usage is TRBJ2-7, with 9 nucleotides matching TRBD2. CDR1 SGHRS and CDR2 YFSETQ come from the germline V gene. V trimming: 0 bases; J trimming: 0 bases; junction bases outside the gene matches: 7. This CDR3 is 17 amino acids long. CDR3 coding DNA: TGCGCCAGCAGCTTGGCTGGACTAGCGAACAACTCCTACGAGCAGTACTTC. Translation: CASSLAGLANNSYEQYF.

This chain connects TRBV6-6 to TRBJ2-1, with 7 nucleotides matching TRBD2. CDR1 MNHNY and CDR2 SVGAGI come from the germline V gene (reference sequence). Germline trimming cut 0 bases from V and 4 bases from J; bases unmatched to any gene: 6. The CDR3 has 16 amino acids. The CDR3 bases are TGTGCCAGCAGTTACTCGTCCAGCGGGGCTTACAATGAGCAGTTCTTC. Translating it yields CASSYSSSGAYNEQFF.

The gene calls are TRBV1 and TRBJ2-7; the tabulated D call, TRBD2, remains unverified against the DNA. TRBV1 is a documented pseudogene. This CDR3 is built from 14 residues. The CDR3 protein is CTSSRGLAGGEQYF. In nucleotides, the CDR3 is TGCACCAGCAGCCGCGGACTAGCGGGAGGCGAGCAGTACTTC.

The chain employs TRBV6-1 and TRBJ1-2; unclear D gene. V was clipped by 1 base and J by 4 bases, with 13 bases between them. This CDR3 comprises 15 residues. Per germline, CDR1 MNHNS and CDR2 SASEGT. The CDR3: CASSEVSATSYGYTF. CDR3 sequence (DNA): TGTGCCAGCAGTGAAGTCTCTGCGACGAGCTATGGCTACACCTTC.

This clone came up once. This rearrangement joins TRBV11-2 to TRBJ2-3; TRBD1 matches 7 bases. The junction had 7 bases not matched to a gene; V was cut back by 1 base and J by 6 bases. The CDR3 has 15 amino acids. Germline loops: CDR1 SGHAT, CDR2 FQNNGV. The CDR3 is CASSLAGRGKDTQYF. CDR3 in DNA: TGTGCCAGCAGCTTAGCAGGCAGGGGGAAGGATACGCAGTATTTT.

The chain has TRBV27 and TRBJ1-6, with TRBD1 as a possible D gene (6 bases). Trimming took off 6 bases at V and 10 bases at J, with 13 bases between the two ends. CDR1 and CDR2 (germline): MNHEY, SMNVEV (reference sequence). The CDR3 is 13 residues long. CDR3 residues: CASRAQGTSPLHF. In nucleotides, the CDR3 is TGTGCCAGCAGGGCACAGGGTACGTCACCCCTCCACTTT.

V gene TRBV27 combines with J gene TRBJ1-3; TRBD1 aligns across 8 bases. CDR1 and CDR2 (germline): MNHEY, SMNVEV (reference sequence). CDR3 length: 15 amino acids. V lost 5 bases and J lost 3; bases outside the gene matches: 6. The CDR3 spells CASSIQGARGNTIYF. The CDR3 DNA sequence: TGTGCCAGCAGTATCCAGGGGGCTCGTGGAAACACCATATATTTT.

V usage is TRBV30 and J usage is TRBJ1-2; D is uncertain. Trimming left V 4 bases short and J 2 bases short, with 11 bases between. Per germline, CDR1 GTSNPN and CDR2 SVGIG (reference sequence). CDR3 length equals 13 residues. The CDR3 protein is CAWNLGSNYGYTF. CDR3 in DNA: TGTGCCTGGAACCTGGGGTCCAACTATGGCTACACCTTC.

The J gene is TRBJ1-2, the V gene TRBV7-2, with TRBD1 matching over 9 bases. CDR1 and CDR2 from the germline V gene are SGHTA and FQGNSA. With 1 base clipped from V and 3 bases from J, the junction kept 3 bases outside the gene matches. This CDR3 is 15 amino acids long. CDR3 DNA sequence: TGTGCCAGCAGCTTAGAGACAGGGGGGGACTATGGCTACACCTTC. Protein: CASSLETGGDYGYTF.

About this clone: This sample also contains other DNA sequences that code for the same CDR3. The rearrangement joins TRBV6-6 to TRBJ1-5; D remains unclear. CDR1 and CDR2 from the germline V gene are MNHNY and SVGAGI (reference sequence). With 0 bases removed from V and 4 bases from J, the gap between germline ends came to 7 bases. The CDR3 loop spans 14 amino acids. Written as DNA, the CDR3 is TGTGCCAGCAGTTACTCTGGCGGGAATCAGCCCCAGCATTTT. Its translation is CASSYSGGNQPQHF.

The genes are TRBV14 and TRBJ1-1; D is unresolved. Germline loops: CDR1 SGHDN, CDR2 FVKESK. Trimming took off 1 base at V and 0 bases at J, with 6 bases between the two ends. There are 14 residues in the CDR3. The CDR3 DNA follows: TGTGCCAGCAGCCAAGTAGGCATGAACACTGAAGCTTTCTTT. Amino acid sequence: CASSQVGMNTEAFF.

This clone was seen many times. The chain employs TRBV28 and TRBJ2-7; TRBD2 is a possible D gene (5 bases). Per germline, CDR1 MDHEN and CDR2 SYDVKM. The CDR3 covers 14 residues. Trimming pared 3 bases from V and 1 base from J, leaving 10 bases between. The CDR3 here is CASSFRGGSYEQYF. CDR3 bases: TGTGCCAGCAGTTTCCGTGGAGGTTCCTACGAGCAGTACTTC.